Each of the 3 T cell receptor beta chains below was sequenced from the same sample in a study of blood T cell repertoires in COVID-19. The protocol was immunoSEQ multiplex PCR, while the TCRdb copy is restricted to in-frame clones and leaves out a portion. The data hold about 200,000 clones, with about 76% observed a single time. Sequenced input: peripheral blood. All receptors derive from a woman aged 40 to 50 with COVID-19, enrolled during active disease.

The chain links TRBV5-4 to TRBJ1-6; 8 bases agree with TRBD1. CDR3 length: 15 amino acids. Trimming at V came to 4 bases and at J to 8 bases, leaving 8 bases not matched to a gene. Per germline, CDR1 SGHNT and CDR2 YYREEE (reference sequence). CDR3 residues: CASSLQGVGYSPLHF. The CDR3 bases are TGTGCCAGCAGCCTACAGGGGGTAGGTTATTCACCCCTCCACTTT.

The chain couples TRBV2 to TRBJ1-2; D is unresolved. The V gene's germline CDR1 is SNHLY and CDR2 FYNNEI. CDR3 length: 14 amino acids. V gave up 6 bases and J gave up 3 bases, with 14 bases separating them. The CDR3 coding sequence is TGTGCCAGCAGACTAACAAGCGATCACTATGGCTACACCTTC. Translating gives CASRLTSDHYGYTF.

This chain joins TRBV5-8 and TRBJ1-5; 7 positions match TRBD1. CDR1 is SGHTS, CDR2 YDEGEE, per germline. After removal of 4 bases from V and 6 bases from J, the junction contained 7 bases not matched to a gene. The CDR3 consists of 14 residues. The CDR3 coding sequence is TGTGCCAGCAGCGTGCTAGGGGGCACTCAGCCCCAGCATTTT. Translating it yields CASSVLGGTQPQHF.